This TCR beta chain was sequenced for a study of T cell responses to AZD1222 COVID-19 vaccine (dated by TCRdb to about 2021). Looking at the study overall: Because spike-specific TCR depth and breadth did not differ between the two schedules, AZD1222 recipients who got a second dose at roughly 4 weeks were pooled with those who got a second dose at roughly 12 weeks. A total of 233 trial participants underwent TCR sequencing, of whom more than 200 had received two doses of AZD1222 and 26 had received two doses of the MenACWY control vaccine. Trial participants were enrolled into age subgroups of 18-55, 56-69 and 70-plus years, which contained 148, 28 and 57 TCR-sequenced participants, respectively. Study-level results and caveats: The vaccine-associated CD4 TCRs covered the entire spike protein, and the dominant responses fell in regions 160-218 and 743-854. After two AZD1222 doses, spike-specific TCR breadth and depth were significantly higher than at day 0 and than in MenACWY recipients. Epitopes outside the regions mutated in the B.1.351 and B.1.1.7 variants were reportedly recognized by nearly half of the unique spike-specific TCRs. Participants were mostly white British, with more females than males. The authors suggested clonal diversity may have been underestimated. Conclusions about previously exposed vaccinees are limited, since just five or six AZD1222 recipients were seropositive for SARS-CoV-2 at baseline. Because no day 14 peak-response samples were available, repertoires were characterized only after the peak T cell response. In the small 56-69-year group, the increase in depth fell short of significance, most likely because of low power.

The time point label for this specimen denotes: baseline before first vaccination. Vaccinee samples came from UK trials COV001 and COV002, including a single-blind randomized controlled phase 2/3 trial of AZD1222 (ChAdOx1 nCoV-19) in healthy adults. For TCRbeta chain sequencing, PBMC samples from trial participants were taken at day 0 and at day 28 after the second dose. Turning to this clone: Its target antigen remains unknown. No clone much larger than this one lies a single base away; base qualities are absent.

CDR1 and CDR2 were assigned from the germline V gene (reference sequence) as LNHDA and SQIVND. The CDR3 has 15 amino acids, counting the end cysteine and phenylalanine. This entry keeps only the CDR3 DNA: 45 bases, framed from base 1. V ends up 1 base short and J 6 bases short, with an unmatched junction base count of 5. The CDR3 regions of human TCRbeta chains were subjected to immunosequencing. The published analysis was carried out like this. TCRs in the repertoires were compared against a reference library of SARS-CoV-2-specific TCRs that had been generated with the MIRA antigen-specificity platform. Breadth was defined as the fraction of unique TCRs that were SARS-CoV-2-associated, and depth was defined as the fraction of total T cells that were SARS-CoV-2-associated. Using the MIRA data, each spike-specific TCR was assigned both to the spike region to which the TCR was reactive and to a CD4 or CD8 class. Log10-transformed breadth and depth values were compared by one-way ANOVA with Sidak's multiple comparisons tests. TCRdb limited this immuneACCESS table to in-frame rearrangements with V and J called. A share of clones is missing; checked studies link under half to unresolved V genes, and the rest is unexplained. The DNA was the basis for D and trimming; V, J and clone size are from that table. The sample table lists roughly 100,000 clones, approximately 87% of them with a count of one. The ten largest account for 2% to 3% of the sample.

The clonotype originates from an adult in good health. The sequencing used peripheral blood, collected on day 0 of AZD1222 vaccination. The chain couples TRBV19 to TRBJ1-5; TRBD1 lines up with 8 middle nucleotides. CDR3 reads: CASSIGPGGGQPQHF. The bases read TGTGCCAGTAGTATAGGACCAGGGGGCGGTCAGCCCCAGCATTTT. The reference TRBV19 and TRBJ1-5 proteins fill in what lies around the CDR3, so the full variable domain reads DGGITQSPKYLFRKEGQNVTLSCEQNLNHDAMYWYRQDPGQGLRLIYYSQIVNDFQKGDIAEGYSVSREKKESFPLTVTSAQKNPTAFYLCASSIGPGGGQPQHFGDGTRLSIL.